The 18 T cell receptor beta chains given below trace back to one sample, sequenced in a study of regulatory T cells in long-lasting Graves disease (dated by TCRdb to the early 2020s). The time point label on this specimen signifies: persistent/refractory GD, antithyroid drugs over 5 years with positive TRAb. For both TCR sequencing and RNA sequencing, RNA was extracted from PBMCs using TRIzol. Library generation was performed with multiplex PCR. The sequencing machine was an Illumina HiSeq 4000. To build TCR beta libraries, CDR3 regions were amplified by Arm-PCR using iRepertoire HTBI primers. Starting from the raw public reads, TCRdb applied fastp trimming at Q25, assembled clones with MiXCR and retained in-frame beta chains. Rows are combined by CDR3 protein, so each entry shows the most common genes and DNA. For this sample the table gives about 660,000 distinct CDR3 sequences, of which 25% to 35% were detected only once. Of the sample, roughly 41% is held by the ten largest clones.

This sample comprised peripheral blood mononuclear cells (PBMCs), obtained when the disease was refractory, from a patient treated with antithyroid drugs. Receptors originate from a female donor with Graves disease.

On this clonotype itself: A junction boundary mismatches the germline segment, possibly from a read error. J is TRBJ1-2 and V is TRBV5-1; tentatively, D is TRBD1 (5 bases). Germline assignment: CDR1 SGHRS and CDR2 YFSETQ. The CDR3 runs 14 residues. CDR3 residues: CASSVGEGLPLMTF. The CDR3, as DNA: TGTGCCAGCAGCGTAGGGGAAGGACTCCCCCTGATGACCTTC.

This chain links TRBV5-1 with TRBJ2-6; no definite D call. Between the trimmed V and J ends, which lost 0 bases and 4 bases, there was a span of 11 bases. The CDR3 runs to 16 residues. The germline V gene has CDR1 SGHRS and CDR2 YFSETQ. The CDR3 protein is CASSLARVFGANVLTF. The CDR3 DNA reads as TGCGCCAGCAGCTTGGCCCGCGTTTTCGGGGCCAACGTCCTGACTTTC.

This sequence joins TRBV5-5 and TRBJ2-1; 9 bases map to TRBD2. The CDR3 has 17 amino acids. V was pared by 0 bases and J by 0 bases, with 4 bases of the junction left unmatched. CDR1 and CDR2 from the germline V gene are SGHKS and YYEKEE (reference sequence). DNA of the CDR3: TGTGCCAGCAGCTTGGGATTTAGCGGGAGCTCCTACAATGAGCAGTTCTTC. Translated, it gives CASSLGFSGSSYNEQFF.

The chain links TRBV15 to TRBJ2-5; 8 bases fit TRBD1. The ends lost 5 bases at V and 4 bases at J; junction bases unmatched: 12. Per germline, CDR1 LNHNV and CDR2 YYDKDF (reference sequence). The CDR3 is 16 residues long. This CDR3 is CATSAQLGQGGETQYF. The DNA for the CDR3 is TGTGCCACCAGCGCTCAACTTGGACAGGGTGGAGAGACCCAGTACTTC.

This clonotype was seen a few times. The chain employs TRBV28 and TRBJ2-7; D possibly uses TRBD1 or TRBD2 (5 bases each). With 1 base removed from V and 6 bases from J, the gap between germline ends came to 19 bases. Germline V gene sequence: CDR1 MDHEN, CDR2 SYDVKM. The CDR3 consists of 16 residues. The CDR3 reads CASSLSSEGRDCEQYF. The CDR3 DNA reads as TGTGCCAGCAGTTTATCCTCTGAGGGGCGCGACTGCGAGCAGTACTTC.

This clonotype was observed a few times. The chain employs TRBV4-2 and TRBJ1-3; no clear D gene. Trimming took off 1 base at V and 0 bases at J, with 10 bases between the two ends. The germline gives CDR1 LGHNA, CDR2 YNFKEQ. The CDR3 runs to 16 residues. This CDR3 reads CASSQGGGNSGNTIYF. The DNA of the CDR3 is TGTGCCAGCAGCCAAGGAGGAGGCAACTCTGGAAACACCATATATTTT.

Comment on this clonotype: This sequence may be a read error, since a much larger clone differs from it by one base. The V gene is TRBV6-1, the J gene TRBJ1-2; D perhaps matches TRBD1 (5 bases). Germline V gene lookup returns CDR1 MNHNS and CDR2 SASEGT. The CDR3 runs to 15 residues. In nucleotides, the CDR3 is TGTGCCAGCAGTACCGGGACGCCTCCTGGCTATGGCTGCACCTTC. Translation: CASSTGTPPGYGCTF.

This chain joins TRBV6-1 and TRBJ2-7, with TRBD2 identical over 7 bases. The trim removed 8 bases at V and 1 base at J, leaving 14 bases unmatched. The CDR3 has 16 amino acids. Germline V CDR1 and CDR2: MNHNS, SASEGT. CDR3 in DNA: TGTGCCAGCTCGATCATAGGGACTAACGGATCCTACGAGCAGTACTTC. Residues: CASSIIGTNGSYEQYF.

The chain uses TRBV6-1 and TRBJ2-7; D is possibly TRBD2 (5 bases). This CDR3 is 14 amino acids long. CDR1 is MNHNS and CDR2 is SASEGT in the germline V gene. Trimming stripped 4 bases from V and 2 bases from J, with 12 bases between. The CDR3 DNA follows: TGTGCCAGCAGTGTCCAGAACGGGGCCTACGAGCAGTACTTC. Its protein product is CASSVQNGAYEQYF.

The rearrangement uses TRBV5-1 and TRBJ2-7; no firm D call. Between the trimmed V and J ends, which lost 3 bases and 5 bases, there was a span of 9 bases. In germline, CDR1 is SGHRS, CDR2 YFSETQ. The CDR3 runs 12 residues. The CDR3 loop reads CASSSQSDEQYF. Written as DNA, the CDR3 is TGCGCCAGCAGCTCCCAATCGGACGAGCAGTACTTC.

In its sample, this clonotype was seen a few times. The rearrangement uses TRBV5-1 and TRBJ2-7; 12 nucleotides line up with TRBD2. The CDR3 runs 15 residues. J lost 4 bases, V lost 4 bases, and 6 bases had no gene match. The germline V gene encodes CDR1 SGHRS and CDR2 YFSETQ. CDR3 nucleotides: TGCGCCAGCAGCGCACGGACTAGCGGGATATACGAGCAGTACTTC. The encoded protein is CASSARTSGIYEQYF.

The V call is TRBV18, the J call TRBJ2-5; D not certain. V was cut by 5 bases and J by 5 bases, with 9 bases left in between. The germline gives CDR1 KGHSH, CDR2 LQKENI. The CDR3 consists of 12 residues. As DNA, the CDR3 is TGTGCCAGCTCAAAGGAGCGCGAGACCCAGTACTTC. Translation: CASSKERETQYF.

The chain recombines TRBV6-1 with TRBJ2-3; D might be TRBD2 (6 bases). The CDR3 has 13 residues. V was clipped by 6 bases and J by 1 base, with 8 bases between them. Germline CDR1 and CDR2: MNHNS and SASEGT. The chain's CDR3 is CASRTGGTDTQYF. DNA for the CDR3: TGTGCCAGCAGAACGGGGGGCACAGATACGCAGTATTTT.

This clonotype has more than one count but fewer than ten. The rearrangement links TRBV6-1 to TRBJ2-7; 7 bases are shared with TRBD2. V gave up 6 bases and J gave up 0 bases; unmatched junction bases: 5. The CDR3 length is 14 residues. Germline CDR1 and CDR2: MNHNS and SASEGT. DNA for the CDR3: TGTGCCAGCAGATCCAGCGGGATCTCCTACGAGCAGTACTTC. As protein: CASRSSGISYEQYF.

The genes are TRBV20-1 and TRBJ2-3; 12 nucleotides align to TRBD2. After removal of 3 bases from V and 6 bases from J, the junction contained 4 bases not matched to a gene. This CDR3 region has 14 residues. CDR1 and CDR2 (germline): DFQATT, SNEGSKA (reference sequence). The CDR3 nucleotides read TGCAGTGCTAGGAGGACTAGCGGGAAGGATACGCAGTATTTT. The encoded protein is CSARRTSGKDTQYF.

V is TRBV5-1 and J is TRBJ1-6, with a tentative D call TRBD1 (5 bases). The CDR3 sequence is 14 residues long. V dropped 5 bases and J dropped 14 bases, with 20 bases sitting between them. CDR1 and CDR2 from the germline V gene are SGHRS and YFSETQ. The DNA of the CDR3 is TGCGCCAGCAGTACAGCGGGGGGTAGGAGATCCCTCCACTTT. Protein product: CASSTAGGRRSLHF.

The CDR3 nucleotides are TGTGCCAGCAGCGCGAGGGCGTATAGGAACACTGAAGCTTTCTTT. Protein sequence: CASSARAYRNTEAFF. V is TRBV2 and J is TRBJ1-1; no firm D call. Trimming removed 6 bases from V and 1 base from J, with 15 bases in between. From germline, CDR1 is SNHLY and CDR2 FYNNEI. CDR3 length: 15 amino acids.

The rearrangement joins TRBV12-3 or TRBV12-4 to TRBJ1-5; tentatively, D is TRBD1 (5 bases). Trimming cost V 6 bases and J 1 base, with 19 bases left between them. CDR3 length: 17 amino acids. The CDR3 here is CASSIGETLGSNQPQHF. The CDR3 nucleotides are TGTGCCAGCAGCATAGGGGAGACCCTAGGCAGCAATCAGCCCCAGCATTTT.